This T cell receptor (beta chain) was retrieved from a study of CD8 T cells in Susac syndrome. Overall study findings and caveats: Susac-specific public clones found in total CD8+ repertoires numbered roughly 15, and those in CD8+ TEMRA repertoires numbered 4 to 6.

As regards this clonotype: Its specificity is unknown.

Random hexamers were used to reverse transcribe 0.5 to 1 ug of RNA. TCR beta CDR3 was amplified by immunoSEQ multiplex PCR. This amplification extended across 54 Vbeta and 13 Jbeta segments. MiXCR, run by TCRdb on the immunoSEQ multiplex PCR reads, gives a single entry per CDR3 protein. The data contain roughly 86,000 distinct CDR3 sequences, approximately 96% of them singletons. Definite or probable Susac syndrome was diagnosed using recently defined diagnostic criteria. The CDR3 extends over 15 amino acids. The germline V gene encodes CDR1 SGHDT and CDR2 YYEEEE. V gave up 5 bases and J gave up 9 bases; unmatched junction bases: 14.

The chain is built from TRBV5-6 and TRBJ2-5; 9 positions agree with TRBD2. The specimen sequenced was CD8+ T cells from PBMCs. This sequence was found in a human donor with Susac syndrome. The DNA of the CDR3 is TGTGCCAGCAGTCCACAGCGGGGGGCTGGATTGGCCCAGTACTTC. Encoded protein: CASSPQRGAGLAQYF.